These T cell receptor beta chains were read from a single sample in a study. TCRdb reprocessed the 5' RACE reads via MiXCR and lists one record per CDR3 protein. This repertoire shows about 34,000 distinct CDR3 sequences, 26% found once; its top ten account for 3.5% to 4.5%. Sequences were obtained from naive CD4+ T cells sorted from a lymph node. These receptors came from a female donor with breast cancer. Each CDR3 is given with its conserved first and last residue. The order of the fields is CDR3 protein, CDR3 DNA, J gene, D gene, clone size, V gene. D genes are given only for firm matches. Clone size is not always given. Where it is, it says once, few, many or a class for expanded clones.

CDR3 protein: CASSSTAGGYNTDTQYF
CDR3 DNA: TGCGCCAGCAGCTCCACGGCGGGAGGATACAACACAGATACGCAGTATTTT
J gene: TRBJ2-3
D gene: TRBD2
clone size: few
V gene: TRBV5-1

CDR3 protein: CASRSFNPARTEAFF
CDR3 DNA: TGTGCCAGCAGATCATTCAATCCGGCCCGGACTGAAGCTTTCTTT
J gene: TRBJ1-1
D gene: NA
clone size: few
V gene: TRBV27

CDR3 protein: CASSSASGKYNEQFF
CDR3 DNA: TGTGCCAGCAGCTCGGCTAGCGGGAAGTACAATGAGCAGTTCTTC
J gene: TRBJ2-1
D gene: TRBD2
clone size: few
V gene: TRBV7-3

CDR3 protein: CASSPGQGYEQYF
CDR3 DNA: TGTGCCAGCAGTCCCGGACAGGGCTACGAGCAGTACTTC
J gene: TRBJ2-7
D gene: TRBD1
clone size: medium-sized
V gene: TRBV12-3/TRBV12-4

CDR3 protein: CASSLAPTDNEKLFF
CDR3 DNA: TGTGCCAGCAGCTTAGCTCCGACAGATAATGAAAAACTGTTTTTT
J gene: TRBJ1-4
D gene: NA
clone size: NA
V gene: TRBV7-9

CDR3 protein: CASSATSGGKTGELFF
CDR3 DNA: TGTGCCAGCAGCGCCACTAGCGGGGGAAAAACCGGGGAGCTGTTTTTT
J gene: TRBJ2-2
D gene: TRBD2
clone size: NA
V gene: TRBV7-3

CDR3 protein: CASSYWAGGQPGELFF
CDR3 DNA: TGTGCCAGCAGTTACTGGGCGGGAGGGCAACCCGGGGAGCTGTTTTTT
J gene: TRBJ2-2
D gene: TRBD2
clone size: many
V gene: TRBV6-5

CDR3 protein: CASSIAAEAFF
CDR3 DNA: TGTGCCAGTAGTATAGCGGCGGAAGCTTTCTTT
J gene: TRBJ1-1
D gene: NA
clone size: NA
V gene: TRBV19

CDR3 protein: CTSSSTGETGELFF
CDR3 DNA: TGCACCAGCAGCTCGACGGGCGAAACCGGGGAGCTGTTTTTT
J gene: TRBJ2-2
D gene: NA
clone size: NA
V gene: TRBV5-1

CDR3 protein: CASSYSIQTATNEKLFF
CDR3 DNA: TGTGCCAGCAGTTACTCGATTCAGACAGCAACTAATGAAAAACTGTTTTTT
J gene: TRBJ1-4
D gene: NA
clone size: NA
V gene: TRBV6-5

CDR3 protein: CASSYAGQKLHGYTF
CDR3 DNA: TGTGCCAGCAGTTACGCGGGACAGAAGTTGCATGGCTACACCTTC
J gene: TRBJ1-2
D gene: TRBD1
clone size: NA
V gene: TRBV6-2/TRBV6-3

CDR3 protein: CASRPGTGWSETQYF
CDR3 DNA: TGTGCCAGCAGACCCGGGACAGGGTGGTCGGAGACCCAGTACTTC
J gene: TRBJ2-5
D gene: TRBD1
clone size: NA
V gene: TRBV7-9

CDR3 protein: CASSPGAYKYQETQYF
CDR3 DNA: TGTGCCAGCAGCCCCGGGGCCTACAAATACCAAGAGACCCAGTACTTC
J gene: TRBJ2-5
D gene: NA
clone size: few
V gene: TRBV7-6

CDR3 protein: CASSPGVAGGPLAAGELFF
CDR3 DNA: TGTGCCAGCAGCCCCGGTGTAGCGGGAGGGCCCCTTGCCGCCGGGGAGCTGTTTTTT
J gene: TRBJ2-2
D gene: TRBD2
clone size: many
V gene: TRBV7-3

CDR3 protein: CASRQRLDRGVLEYF
CDR3 DNA: TGTGCCAGCAGACAAAGGTTGGACAGGGGGGTTTTGGAGTACTTC
J gene: TRBJ2-4
D gene: TRBD1
clone size: NA
V gene: TRBV28

CDR3 protein: CSARGGSSPYNSPLHF
CDR3 DNA: TGCAGTGCTAGGGGCGGCAGTTCCCCCTATAATTCACCCCTCCACTTT
J gene: TRBJ1-6
D gene: NA
clone size: NA
V gene: TRBV20-1

CDR3 protein: CASSEQGDGNTIYF
CDR3 DNA: TGCGCCAGCAGCGAACAGGGGGACGGAAACACCATATATTTT
J gene: TRBJ1-3
D gene: TRBD1
clone size: NA
V gene: TRBV5-1